The rows below give T cell receptor beta chains drawn from one sample of a study of blood T cell repertoires in COVID-19. Produced via immunoSEQ multiplex PCR; TCRdb's table is partial and in-frame only. Of around 140,000 clones in the sample, 85% to 90% were seen once. Sequencing was done on a sample of peripheral blood. Every receptor here comes from a man aged 50-59 years with active or convalescent COVID-19. The CDR3 runs from the conserved cysteine through the conserved F or W. The D gene is left open where the match is weak. A clone size is listed for some rows: how often the clone was seen (once, few, many), or a class if it is expanded.

d_call: NA; v_call: TRBV7-2; clone_size: NA; cdr3_length: 15; j_call: TRBJ1-2; cdr3_aa: CASSPRTSTNYGYTF; cdr3_nt: TGTGCCAGCAGCCCTCGGACAAGTACTAACTATGGCTACACCTTC
d_call: NA; v_call: TRBV9; clone_size: NA; cdr3_length: 12; j_call: TRBJ1-3; cdr3_aa: CASSVRGDTIYF; cdr3_nt: TGTGCCAGCAGCGTACGAGGCGACACCATATATTTT
d_call: TRBD1; v_call: TRBV18; clone_size: NA; cdr3_length: 12; j_call: TRBJ1-1; cdr3_aa: CASSPQGQGSFF; cdr3_nt: TGTGCCAGCTCACCACAAGGACAGGGATCTTTCTTT
d_call: TRBD1; v_call: TRBV6-6; clone_size: once; cdr3_length: 16; j_call: TRBJ2-5; cdr3_aa: CASSSTQEGGIETQYF; cdr3_nt: TGTGCCAGCAGTTCCACCCAGGAAGGGGGCATAGAGACCCAGTACTTC
d_call: TRBD1; v_call: TRBV7-8; clone_size: NA; cdr3_length: 14; j_call: TRBJ2-7; cdr3_aa: CASSMTGASYEQYF; cdr3_nt: TGTGCCAGCAGCATGACAGGGGCCTCCTACGAGCAGTACTTC
d_call: NA; v_call: TRBV27; clone_size: NA; cdr3_length: 15; j_call: TRBJ1-4; cdr3_aa: CASSAAGRTNEKLFF; cdr3_nt: TGTGCCAGCAGTGCGGCGGGACGGACTAATGAAAAACTGTTTTTT
d_call: NA; v_call: TRBV2; clone_size: NA; cdr3_length: 14; j_call: TRBJ2-7; cdr3_aa: CASSEGLRSYEQYF; cdr3_nt: TGTGCCAGCAGTGAAGGGCTCCGCTCCTACGAGCAGTACTTC
d_call: NA; v_call: TRBV3-1/TRBV3-2; clone_size: NA; cdr3_length: 18; j_call: TRBJ1-2; cdr3_aa: CASSKLLGAHRAGYGYTF; cdr3_nt: TGTGCCAGCAGCAAACTATTGGGGGCCCACAGGGCCGGCTATGGCTACACCTTC
d_call: NA; v_call: TRBV9; clone_size: NA; cdr3_length: 12; j_call: TRBJ2-3; cdr3_aa: CASSAQGDTQYF; cdr3_nt: TGTGCCAGCAGCGCGCAGGGGGATACGCAGTATTTT
d_call: TRBD1; v_call: TRBV7-2; clone_size: NA; cdr3_length: 17; j_call: TRBJ1-1; cdr3_aa: CASSVTGGDFMNTEAFF; cdr3_nt: TGTGCCAGCAGCGTCACAGGGGGCGATTTCATGAACACTGAAGCTTTCTTT
d_call: TRBD2; v_call: TRBV6-6; clone_size: NA; cdr3_length: 16; j_call: TRBJ2-3; cdr3_aa: CASSRLAGGPADTQYF; cdr3_nt: TGTGCCAGCAGCCGTCTAGCGGGAGGGCCTGCAGATACGCAGTATTTT
d_call: TRBD2; v_call: TRBV10-1; clone_size: once; cdr3_length: 15; j_call: TRBJ2-2; cdr3_aa: CASSLAGEGTGELFF; cdr3_nt: TGCGCCAGCAGTCTAGCGGGAGAGGGAACCGGGGAGCTGTTTTTT
d_call: TRBD1; v_call: TRBV25-1; clone_size: NA; cdr3_length: 15; j_call: TRBJ2-1; cdr3_aa: CASNPGQGFLGEQFF; cdr3_nt: TGTGCCAGCAACCCGGGACAGGGATTCTTAGGTGAGCAGTTCTTC
d_call: NA; v_call: TRBV2; clone_size: NA; cdr3_length: 10; j_call: TRBJ1-2; cdr3_aa: CASSAGGYTF; cdr3_nt: TGTGCCAGCAGTGCGGGTGGCTACACCTTC
d_call: TRBD1; v_call: TRBV9; clone_size: NA; cdr3_length: 14; j_call: TRBJ1-5; cdr3_aa: CASSAGQGNQPQHF; cdr3_nt: TGTGCCAGCAGCGCAGGACAGGGGAATCAGCCCCAGCATTTT
d_call: NA; v_call: TRBV24-1; clone_size: few; cdr3_length: 14; j_call: TRBJ1-3; cdr3_aa: CATSGPGSGNTIYF; cdr3_nt: TGTGCCACCAGTGGTCCAGGCTCTGGAAACACCATATATTTT
d_call: NA; v_call: TRBV7-2; clone_size: NA; cdr3_length: 15; j_call: TRBJ2-7; cdr3_aa: CASSVTYRDPYEQYF; cdr3_nt: TGTGCCAGCAGCGTAACATACAGGGACCCCTACGAGCAGTACTTC
d_call: TRBD1; v_call: TRBV5-1; clone_size: NA; cdr3_length: 15; j_call: TRBJ2-1; cdr3_aa: CASYLQGAPSNEQFF; cdr3_nt: TGCGCCAGCTATCTTCAGGGGGCGCCGTCCAATGAGCAGTTCTTC
d_call: NA; v_call: TRBV15; clone_size: NA; cdr3_length: 14; j_call: TRBJ2-7; cdr3_aa: CATSRSLSSYEQYF; cdr3_nt: TGTGCCACCAGCAGGTCATTGAGCTCCTACGAGCAGTACTTC
d_call: TRBD1; v_call: TRBV2; clone_size: NA; cdr3_length: 13; j_call: TRBJ2-7; cdr3_aa: CASRAGTDYEQYF; cdr3_nt: TGTGCCAGCAGGGCAGGGACAGACTACGAGCAGTACTTC
d_call: TRBD2; v_call: TRBV4-1; clone_size: NA; cdr3_length: 17; j_call: TRBJ2-1; cdr3_aa: CASSPIGTSDLYNEQFF; cdr3_nt: TGCGCCAGCAGCCCAATTGGGACTAGCGACCTCTACAATGAGCAGTTCTTC
d_call: TRBD1; v_call: TRBV18; clone_size: NA; cdr3_length: 15; j_call: TRBJ1-5; cdr3_aa: CASSPGTGSNQPQHF; cdr3_nt: TGTGCCAGCTCACCAGGGACAGGTAGCAATCAGCCCCAGCATTTT
d_call: TRBD2; v_call: TRBV5-1; clone_size: NA; cdr3_length: 16; j_call: TRBJ2-3; cdr3_aa: CASTFPTSGRADTQYF; cdr3_nt: TGCGCCAGCACCTTTCCGACTAGCGGGAGGGCGGATACGCAGTATTTT
d_call: TRBD2; v_call: TRBV6-2/TRBV6-3; clone_size: NA; cdr3_length: 14; j_call: TRBJ2-1; cdr3_aa: CASRYLAGGNEQFF; cdr3_nt: TGTGCCAGCAGGTACCTAGCGGGGGGGAATGAGCAGTTCTTC
d_call: TRBD1; v_call: TRBV5-1; clone_size: once; cdr3_length: 18; j_call: TRBJ2-7; cdr3_aa: CASSLAGSAGGASYEQYF; cdr3_nt: TGCGCCAGCAGCTTGGCCGGGTCGGCAGGGGGCGCGTCCTACGAGCAGTACTTC
d_call: NA; v_call: TRBV6-1; clone_size: NA; cdr3_length: 15; j_call: TRBJ1-1; cdr3_aa: CASSEVVGPNTEAFF; cdr3_nt: TGTGCCAGCAGTGAAGTCGTGGGGCCGAACACTGAAGCTTTCTTT
d_call: NA; v_call: TRBV28; clone_size: NA; cdr3_length: 14; j_call: TRBJ2-7; cdr3_aa: CASFTTGLAYEQYF; cdr3_nt: TGTGCCAGCTTCACGACAGGTCTAGCCTACGAGCAGTACTTC
d_call: NA; v_call: TRBV4-3; clone_size: NA; cdr3_length: 15; j_call: TRBJ1-2; cdr3_aa: CASSQEPVLSGGYTF; cdr3_nt: TGCGCCAGCAGCCAAGAGCCAGTGCTTAGCGGTGGCTACACCTTC
d_call: TRBD2; v_call: TRBV10-3; clone_size: NA; cdr3_length: 15; j_call: TRBJ2-2; cdr3_aa: CAISGAPSGAGELFF; cdr3_nt: TGTGCCATCAGTGGAGCCCCTAGCGGGGCCGGGGAGCTGTTTTTT